This T cell receptor (beta chain) emerged from a study of identical twins. Points on this clonotype: What it binds is not known.

Template switching (which added a universal primer site) was used, and cDNA carried unique molecular identifiers. One entry per CDR3 protein results from TCRdb running MiXCR on the 5' RACE reads. This table holds around 250,000 distinct CDR3 sequences, 6% to 7% found once. General study findings and limits: Twin-shared out-of-frame alpha sequences showed excess low generation probability.

These sequences were also reported in another study, on T cells expressing NK-cell markers. That report notes: Dominance of the CD3+CD56-NKG2C+ fraction by these clonotypes also held in several donors.

This TCR was sampled from a woman between 18 and 30 years old in good health. The sample taken for sequencing was CD8+ T cells sorted from blood.

Here the CDR3 DNA reads TGTGCCAGCAGTGTACTAGCGGGGGGTCCCGGTGAGCAGTTCTTC. It encodes CASSVLAGGPGEQFF. V and J are TRBV2 and TRBJ2-1; 12 nucleotides agree with TRBD2. This CDR3 region has 15 residues. V trimming: 4 bases; J trimming: 9 bases; junction bases outside the gene matches: 7. Per the germline V gene, CDR1 is SNHLY and CDR2 is FYNNEI.